This T cell receptor (beta chain) was identified during a study of blood T cell repertoires in COVID-19 (dated by TCRdb to the early 2020s). A note on the overall study: Collaborator samples came from the United States, Italy and Spain and covered acute and convalescent phases of COVID-19. The material from the prospective study consisted of cDNA or gDNA derived from T cells, B-cell-depleted T cells, or PBMCs. Deeply sampled blood TCRbeta repertoires from subjects exposed to, actively infected with, or recovered from COVID-19 were included in the dataset. The repertoires were made available in a free public database intended to serve as a resource for research on the immune response to SARS-CoV-2. Samples came from the ongoing ImmuneRACE study (first 160 participants) plus 1,254 subjects from 6 global collaborators. The sample metadata nearly always contained a de-identified subject ID, COVID-19 status, age in years and sex. Where HLA class I and class II types were available, the types were taken from metadata supplied by the sample provider, not from assay-based typing. Study-wide conclusions, independent of this receptor: The quantity of clinical and demographic metadata differed by source and by participant and was supplied without curation.

CDR1 is given as MGHDK and CDR2 as SYGVNS, both from the germline V gene. Reading from cysteine to phenylalanine, the CDR3 counts 12 amino acids. Of all the DNA, just the CDR3 is kept, 36 bases in frame from base 1. V loses 6 bases of germline sequence and J loses 7 bases, and the interval between the two ends is 9 bases. Concerning this clone: The antigen it binds to is not known. No per-base quality is available; no much larger clone lies one base away.

The collaborating institutions used their own protocols to collect whole blood in K2EDTA tubes. For TCRbeta analysis, collaborators shipped samples in one of three forms: frozen whole blood, isolated PBMCs, or DNA extracted from either of those sample types. The immunoSEQ Assay, a bias-controlled multiplex PCR, was used to amplify TCRbeta CDR3 regions from genomic DNA. Under the source paper's analysis protocol: Nucleated cell counts per sample were estimated from amplification of reference gene primers within the assay. To quantify the absolute abundance of each unique TCRbeta CDR3 rearrangement, sequence reads were collapsed and filtered. For each sample, productive Simpson clonality was calculated as the square root of Simpson's diversity index over productive rearrangements. Drawn from immuneACCESS, this table holds only the in-frame rearrangements with V and J called that TCRdb kept. Clones are partly lost; checked studies trace under half to an unresolved V gene and leave the rest unexplained. The D gene and trimming were derived from the DNA, and the V and J assignments and clone size from that table. This sample comprises 100,000 to 110,000 clones, about 90% of them detected only once. The ten largest clones take up 5% of the sample.

The chain uses TRBV25-1 and TRBJ2-2; TRBD2 could be the D gene, as 6 bases match. The sample comprised peripheral blood. This sequence was found in a human donor in a cohort sampled during active COVID-19. The sequence in DNA is TGTGCCAGCAGCTCTAGCGTCGGGGAGCTGTTTTTT. Translated, it reads CASSSSVGELFF.